One and the same sample provided the 15 T cell receptor beta chains below, sequenced in a study of T cell responses to AZD1222 COVID-19 vaccine. Assay: immunoSEQ multiplex PCR; the TCRdb copy retains only in-frame clones and omits some. The profile shows 95,000 to 150,000 clones, 92% of them singletons. This specimen consisted of peripheral blood, obtained on day 0 of AZD1222 vaccination. All receptors derive from an adult in good health.

The rearrangement links TRBV20-1 to TRBJ2-3; 13 bases map to TRBD2. CDR1 is DFQATT and CDR2 is SNEGSKA in the germline V gene (reference sequence). CDR3 length equals 16 residues. V lost 3 bases, J lost 4 bases, and 7 bases stayed unmatched. Here the CDR3 reads CSASRRLAGGPDTQYF. For the CDR3, the DNA is TGCAGTGCTAGTCGGAGACTAGCGGGAGGTCCAGATACGCAGTATTTT.

The genes are TRBV5-8 and TRBJ2-7, with D perhaps matching TRBD1 (5 bases). Germline V gene data show CDR1 as SGHTS and CDR2 as YDEGEE. The V gene lost 4 bases and the J gene lost 5 bases, with 16 bases spanning the gap. This CDR3 comprises 14 residues. This CDR3 reads CASSPLQLGDEQYF. DNA for the CDR3: TGTGCCAGCAGCCCGCTCCAGCTAGGGGACGAGCAGTACTTC.

The gene calls are TRBV15 and TRBJ1-5; D is unresolved. Germline assignment: CDR1 LNHNV and CDR2 YYDKDF (reference sequence). V was cut by 0 bases and J by 7 bases, with 7 bases left in between. The CDR3 spans 13 residues. CDR3 DNA: TGTGCCACCAGCAGAGATCCCGGGCAGCCCCAGCATTTT. Protein sequence: CATSRDPGQPQHF.

The chain has TRBV5-4 and TRBJ2-4, with D perhaps given as TRBD1 or TRBD2 (5 bases each). This CDR3 region has 14 residues. The germline gives CDR1 SGHNT, CDR2 YYREEE (reference sequence). V was pared by 0 bases and J by 2 bases, with 6 bases between. CDR3 sequence reads: CASSLGGSKNIQYF. The DNA for the CDR3 is TGTGCCAGCAGCTTGGGGGGGTCCAAAAACATTCAGTACTTC.

The chain employs TRBV27 and TRBJ2-1; D remains ambiguous. Per germline, CDR1 MNHEY and CDR2 SMNVEV (reference sequence). The length of the CDR3 is 15 residues. Deletions cut 1 base from V and 7 bases from J, with 14 bases between. The CDR3 region has the DNA TGTGCCAGCAGTTTATTTAGAGCTTCTCGGAATGAGCAGTTCTTC. Residues: CASSLFRASRNEQFF.

This clone was recorded a few times. The chain couples TRBV7-9 to TRBJ1-6; D gene ambiguous. The CDR3 is 13 amino acids. V lost 7 bases and J lost 4, with 8 bases in between. The V gene's germline CDR1 is SEHNR and CDR2 FQNEAQ (reference sequence). The DNA for the CDR3 is TGTGCCAGCACAGTTGGGTATAATTCACCCCTCCACTTT. This gives the protein CASTVGYNSPLHF.

The chain couples TRBV7-8 to TRBJ2-7, with TRBD2 identical over 11 bases. V trimming: 5 bases; J trimming: 6 bases; junction bases outside the gene matches: 12. The CDR3 totals 16 residues. Germline values: CDR1 SGHVS, CDR2 FQNEAQ. The CDR3 bases are TGTGCCAGCAGCGCCCGACTAGCGGGGACTCAACGCGAGCAGTACTTC. This translates into CASSARLAGTQREQYF.

The chain combines TRBV5-5 with TRBJ1-2; D not certain. The length of the CDR3 is 16 residues. CDR1 and CDR2 from the germline V gene are SGHKS and YYEKEE (reference sequence). With 5 bases removed from V and 8 bases from J, the gap between germline ends came to 25 bases. The CDR3 sequence is CASSHEETGPLEGYTF. CDR3 bases: TGTGCCAGCAGTCACGAGGAAACGGGTCCCCTAGAGGGCTACACCTTC.

The chain employs TRBV15 and TRBJ1-6; possibly TRBD1 for D (6 bases). V lost 0 bases, J lost 7 bases, and 7 bases lay in between. Germline V gene data show CDR1 as LNHNV and CDR2 as YYDKDF (reference sequence). CDR3 length equals 14 residues. The CDR3 spells CATSREGGNSPLHF. DNA of the CDR3: TGTGCCACCAGCAGAGAAGGGGGAAATTCACCCCTCCACTTT.

This clone was picked up one time. This chain joins TRBV5-1 and TRBJ1-3; D is possibly TRBD1 (5 bases). In germline, CDR1 is SGHRS, CDR2 YFSETQ. This CDR3 has 19 amino acids. The germline V and J ends were trimmed by 0 bases and 0 bases, with 19 bases remaining between them. The CDR3 region is CASSLEAASGGNSGNTIYF. DNA for the CDR3: TGCGCCAGCAGCTTGGAAGCGGCGTCTGGGGGTAACTCTGGAAACACCATATATTTT.

Only one count was recorded for this clone. This chain links TRBV27 with TRBJ1-2, with unresolved D. V was clipped by 0 bases and J by 3 bases, with 5 bases between them. The germline gives CDR1 MNHEY, CDR2 SMNVEV (reference sequence). The CDR3 is 13 residues long. CDR3 amino acids: CASSLSSDYGYTF. The CDR3 nucleotides are TGTGCCAGCAGTTTATCGTCGGACTATGGCTACACCTTC.

The CDR3 region is CASSLTSNTEAFF. CDR3 bases: TGTGCCAGCAGCCTGACATCGAACACTGAAGCTTTCTTT. The rearrangement joins TRBV6-5 to TRBJ1-1; D unresolved. With 6 bases removed from V and 1 base from J, the gap between germline ends came to 9 bases. The CDR3 is 13 residues long. Germline V gives CDR1 MNHEY, CDR2 SVGAGI.

Details on this clone: Different DNA sequences within this sample yield the same CDR3. The chain employs TRBV7-2 and TRBJ1-2, with D possibly matching TRBD1 (5 bases). The CDR3 has 14 residues. Trimming took 5 bases from V and 3 from J, leaving 13 bases between them. Germline CDR1 SGHTA, CDR2 FQGNSA. This CDR3 is CASSPTGGDYGYTF. DNA of the CDR3: TGTGCCAGCAGCCCCACGGGAGGGGACTATGGCTACACCTTC.

The rearrangement uses TRBV5-1 and TRBJ1-3; no clear D. The CDR3 runs to 13 residues. From germline, CDR1 is SGHRS and CDR2 YFSETQ. With 4 bases removed from V and 8 bases from J, the gap between germline ends came to 13 bases. The CDR3 bases are TGCGCCAGCAGCGATGAGTTACGATACACCATATATTTT. Amino acid sequence: CASSDELRYTIYF.

The chain carries TRBV4-1 and TRBJ1-5; possibly TRBD1 for D (6 bases). Germline V gene lookup returns CDR1 MGHRA and CDR2 YSYEKL. The CDR3 extends over 13 amino acids. The V and J ends lost 3 bases and 4 bases respectively, with 7 bases between them. CDR3 nucleotide sequence: TGCGCCAGCAGCCATCAGGGGAATCAGCCCCAGCATTTT. Translated, it gives CASSHQGNQPQHF.